The T cell receptor (beta chain) described here comes from a study of identical twins. Points from the study as a whole: Reduced insertions were recorded for abundant cord blood beta clonotypes, with no such pattern in memory repertoires. There was more out-of-frame TCR alpha sharing in monozygotic twins than models estimated. Without tracking the same donors, conclusions rested on cross-sectional statistical analysis.

TCRdb re-analysed the 5' RACE reads in MiXCR, keeping a single row per CDR3 protein. The table records 310,000 or so distinct CDR3 sequences, roughly 10% of them present only once. This CDR3 has 14 amino acids. The germline V gene has CDR1 MNHEY and CDR2 SMNVEV (reference sequence). Trimming at V came to 6 bases and at J to 5 bases, leaving 4 bases not matched to a gene. This clonotype was seen ten or more times. Its matching antigen is unknown. Healthy Caucasians made up all donors. These data were also reused for a study on yellow fever vaccine responses in identical twins.

The receptor's source is a woman younger than 35 in good health. Material for sequencing was CD8+ T cells sorted from blood. V gene TRBV27 combines with J gene TRBJ2-1, with 10 bases matching TRBD2. The chain's CDR3 is CASRSGTSDNEQFF. The CDR3 nucleotides are TGTGCCAGCAGAAGCGGGACTAGCGACAATGAGCAGTTCTTC.